Listed below are T cell receptor beta chains from one sample, sequenced in a study of T cells in Graves' hyperthyroidism and ophthalmopathy. TCRdb reanalysed the multiplex PCR reads using MiXCR and keeps one entry per CDR3 protein. In the table there are 650,000 to 800,000 distinct CDR3 sequences, approximately 42% of which are singletons. The source material was peripheral blood or thyroid tissue (not recorded which). All receptors derive from an adult man with Graves' disease, either hyperthyroidism or ophthalmopathy (not recorded which). CDR3s include the opening cysteine and the closing phenylalanine or tryptophan. The D gene is left open where the match is weak. Size is omitted from some rows. Given values are once, few, many or a class for expanded clones.

CDR3aa: CASRGQGAVETQYF
CDR3nt: TGTGCCAGCAGGGGACAGGGTGCTGTAGAGACCCAGTACTTC
d_gene: TRBD1
j_gene: TRBJ2-5
v_gene: TRBV6-1
len: 14
abundance: NA

CDR3aa: CASSRGQNSPLHF
CDR3nt: TGTGCCAGCAGTAGAGGACAGAATTCACCCCTCCACTTT
d_gene: NA
j_gene: TRBJ1-6
v_gene: TRBV12-3/TRBV12-4
len: 13
abundance: many

CDR3aa: CASGKTGLNTEAFF
CDR3nt: TGTGCCAGCGGGAAAACAGGACTGAACACTGAAGCTTTCTTT
d_gene: NA
j_gene: TRBJ1-1
v_gene: TRBV7-9
len: 14
abundance: few

CDR3aa: CASSFDGQQETQYF
CDR3nt: TGTGCCAGCAGCTTCGACGGGCAACAAGAGACCCAGTACTTC
d_gene: NA
j_gene: TRBJ2-5
v_gene: TRBV7-9
len: 14
abundance: NA

CDR3aa: CASSLTRGFQETQYF
CDR3nt: TGTGCCAGCAGCCTCACACGGGGATTCCAAGAGACCCAGTACTTC
d_gene: NA
j_gene: TRBJ2-5
v_gene: TRBV7-2
len: 15
abundance: few

CDR3aa: CSARDRGWGTGYTF
CDR3nt: TGCAGTGCTAGAGATCGAGGGTGGGGGACTGGCTACACCTTC
d_gene: NA
j_gene: TRBJ1-2
v_gene: TRBV20-1
len: 14
abundance: NA

CDR3aa: CASSPSNRLTNEKLFF
CDR3nt: TGTGCCAGCAGCCCGTCGAACAGGTTAACTAATGAAAAACTGTTTTTT
d_gene: NA
j_gene: TRBJ1-4
v_gene: TRBV5-6
len: 16
abundance: many

CDR3aa: CSVATSGGEKLFF
CDR3nt: TGCAGCGTCGCGACTAGCGGGGGGGAAAAACTGTTTTTT
d_gene: NA
j_gene: TRBJ1-4
v_gene: TRBV29-1
len: 13
abundance: NA

CDR3aa: CASSSDIEAFF
CDR3nt: TGCGCCAGCAGCTCGGATATTGAAGCTTTCTTT
d_gene: NA
j_gene: TRBJ1-1
v_gene: TRBV5-1
len: 11
abundance: few

CDR3aa: CASSPGTSRYEQYF
CDR3nt: TGTGCCAGCAGCCCCGGGACTAGCCGCTACGAGCAGTACTTC
d_gene: TRBD2
j_gene: TRBJ2-7
v_gene: TRBV9
len: 14
abundance: few

CDR3aa: CSVEGTGAYEQYF
CDR3nt: TGCAGCGTTGAAGGGACAGGGGCCTACGAGCAGTACTTC
d_gene: TRBD1
j_gene: TRBJ2-7
v_gene: TRBV29-1
len: 13
abundance: many